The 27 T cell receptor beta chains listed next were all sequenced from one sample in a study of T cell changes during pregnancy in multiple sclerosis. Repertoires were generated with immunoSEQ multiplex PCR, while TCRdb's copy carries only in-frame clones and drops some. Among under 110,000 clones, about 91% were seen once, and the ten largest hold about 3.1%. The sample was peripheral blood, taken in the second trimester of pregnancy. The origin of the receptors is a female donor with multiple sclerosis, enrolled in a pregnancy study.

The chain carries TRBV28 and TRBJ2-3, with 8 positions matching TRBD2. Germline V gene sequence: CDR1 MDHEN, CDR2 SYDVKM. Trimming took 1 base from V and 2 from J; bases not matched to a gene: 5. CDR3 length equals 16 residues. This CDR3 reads CASSLSGGRSTDTQYF. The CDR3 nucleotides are TGTGCCAGCAGTTTATCGGGCGGGAGGTCCACAGATACGCAGTATTTT. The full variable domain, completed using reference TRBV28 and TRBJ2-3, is DVKVTQSSRYLVKRTGEKVFLECVQDMDHENMFWYRQDPGLGLRLIYFSYDVKMKEKGDIPEGYSVSREKKERFSLILESASTNQTSMYLCASSLSGGRSTDTQYFGPGTRLTVL.

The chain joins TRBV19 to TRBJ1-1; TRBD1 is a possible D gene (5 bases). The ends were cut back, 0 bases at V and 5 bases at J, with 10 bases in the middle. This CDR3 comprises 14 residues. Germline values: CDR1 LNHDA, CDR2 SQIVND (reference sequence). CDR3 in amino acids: CASSIDQGWTEAFF. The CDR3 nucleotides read TGTGCCAGTAGTATAGATCAGGGATGGACTGAAGCTTTCTTT.

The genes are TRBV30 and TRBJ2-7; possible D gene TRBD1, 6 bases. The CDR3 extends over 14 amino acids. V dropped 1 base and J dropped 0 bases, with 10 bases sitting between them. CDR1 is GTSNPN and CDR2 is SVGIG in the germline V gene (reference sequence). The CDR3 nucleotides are TGTGCCTGGAGTGGACAGGCCCGCTCCTACGAGCAGTACTTC. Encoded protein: CAWSGQARSYEQYF.

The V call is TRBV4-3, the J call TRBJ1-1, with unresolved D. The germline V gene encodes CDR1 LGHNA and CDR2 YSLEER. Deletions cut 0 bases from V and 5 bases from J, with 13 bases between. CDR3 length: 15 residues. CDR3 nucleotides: TGCGCCAGCAGCCAAGAGTTTACTGGGCGTACTGAAGCTTTCTTT. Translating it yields CASSQEFTGRTEAFF.

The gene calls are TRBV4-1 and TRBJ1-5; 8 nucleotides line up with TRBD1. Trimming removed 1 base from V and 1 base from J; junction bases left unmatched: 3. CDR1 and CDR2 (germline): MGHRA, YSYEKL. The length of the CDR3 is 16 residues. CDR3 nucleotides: TGCGCCAGCAGCCAAGGACAGGGGATGAGCAATCAGCCCCAGCATTTT. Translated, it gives CASSQGQGMSNQPQHF.

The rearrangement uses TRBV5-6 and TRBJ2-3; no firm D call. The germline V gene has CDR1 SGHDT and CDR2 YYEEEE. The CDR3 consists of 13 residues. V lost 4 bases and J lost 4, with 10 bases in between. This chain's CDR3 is CASSPGMSDTQYF. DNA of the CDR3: TGTGCCAGCAGCCCAGGAATGTCAGATACGCAGTATTTT. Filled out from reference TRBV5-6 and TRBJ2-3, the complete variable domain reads DAGVTQSPTHLIKTRGQQVTLRCSPKSGHDTVSWYQQALGQGPQFIFQYYEEEERQRGNFPDRFSGHQFPNYSSELNVNALLLGDSALYLCASSPGMSDTQYFGPGTRLTVL.

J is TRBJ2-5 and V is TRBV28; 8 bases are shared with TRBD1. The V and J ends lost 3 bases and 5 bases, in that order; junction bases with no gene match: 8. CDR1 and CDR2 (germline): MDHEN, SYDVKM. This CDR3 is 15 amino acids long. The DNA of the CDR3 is TGTGCCAGCAGTTTCGACAGGGGCGTGGGGGAGACCCAGTACTTC. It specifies CASSFDRGVGETQYF. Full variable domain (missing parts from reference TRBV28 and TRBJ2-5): DVKVTQSSRYLVKRTGEKVFLECVQDMDHENMFWYRQDPGLGLRLIYFSYDVKMKEKGDIPEGYSVSREKKERFSLILESASTNQTSMYLCASSFDRGVGETQYFGPGTRLLVL.

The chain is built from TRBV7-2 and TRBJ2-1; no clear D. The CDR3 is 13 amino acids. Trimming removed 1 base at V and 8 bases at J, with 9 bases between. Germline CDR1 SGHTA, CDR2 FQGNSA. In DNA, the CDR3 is TGTGCCAGCAGCTTAGGGTCGGTCTATGAGCAGTTCTTC. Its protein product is CASSLGSVYEQFF.

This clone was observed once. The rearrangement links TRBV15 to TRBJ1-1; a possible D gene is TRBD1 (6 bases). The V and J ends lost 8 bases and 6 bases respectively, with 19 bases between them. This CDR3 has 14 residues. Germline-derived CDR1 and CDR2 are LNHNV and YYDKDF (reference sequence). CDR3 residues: CATATTNRVSEAFF. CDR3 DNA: TGTGCCACCGCGACAACCAACAGGGTATCTGAAGCTTTCTTT.

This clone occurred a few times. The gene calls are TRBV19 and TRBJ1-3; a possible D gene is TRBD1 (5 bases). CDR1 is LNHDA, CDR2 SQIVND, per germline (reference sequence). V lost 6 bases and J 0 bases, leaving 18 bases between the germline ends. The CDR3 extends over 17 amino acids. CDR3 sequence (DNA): TGTGCCAGTAGAGACAGTTTATGGGGCCTCTCTGGAAACACCATATATTTT. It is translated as CASRDSLWGLSGNTIYF.

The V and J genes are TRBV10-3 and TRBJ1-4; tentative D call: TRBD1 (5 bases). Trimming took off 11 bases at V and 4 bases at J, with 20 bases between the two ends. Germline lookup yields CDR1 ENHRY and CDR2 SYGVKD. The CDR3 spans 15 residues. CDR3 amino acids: CASQSARGSNEKLFF. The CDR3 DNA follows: TGTGCCTCACAAAGTGCAAGGGGCAGTAATGAAAAACTGTTTTTT.

The CDR3 is CASSQVVTIYTGELFF. CDR3 bases: TGTGCCAGCAGCCAAGTAGTGACTATCTACACCGGGGAGCTGTTTTTT. V gene TRBV4-2 combines with J gene TRBJ2-2, with a tentative D call TRBD2 (5 bases). This CDR3 is 16 amino acids long. Germline V lookup: CDR1 LGHNA, CDR2 YNFKEQ. V was cut by 1 base and J by 3 bases, with 12 bases left in between.

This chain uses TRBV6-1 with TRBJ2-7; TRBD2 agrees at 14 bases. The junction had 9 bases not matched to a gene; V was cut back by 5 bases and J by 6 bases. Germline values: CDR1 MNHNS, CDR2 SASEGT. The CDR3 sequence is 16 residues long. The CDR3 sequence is CASSQGTSGSRGEQYF. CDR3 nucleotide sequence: TGTGCCAGCAGTCAAGGGACTAGCGGGAGTCGGGGCGAGCAGTACTTC.

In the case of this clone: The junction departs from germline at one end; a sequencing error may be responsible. The CDR3 sequence is CASSPVLGTSGSNEQFF. As DNA, the CDR3 is TGTGCTAGCAGCCCTGTACTTGGGACTAGCGGGAGTAATGAGCAGTTCTTC. The V and J genes are TRBV7-7 and TRBJ2-1; TRBD2 matches at 14 bases. The CDR3 runs to 17 residues. Germline V gene sequence: CDR1 SSHAT, CDR2 FNYEAQ (reference sequence).

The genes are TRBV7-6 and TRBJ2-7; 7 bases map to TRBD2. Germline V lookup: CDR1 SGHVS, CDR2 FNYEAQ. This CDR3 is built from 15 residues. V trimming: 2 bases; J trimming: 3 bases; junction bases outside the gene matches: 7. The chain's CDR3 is CASSLIPGTIYEQYF. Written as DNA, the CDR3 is TGTGCCAGCAGCTTAATCCCCGGGACTATCTACGAGCAGTACTTC.

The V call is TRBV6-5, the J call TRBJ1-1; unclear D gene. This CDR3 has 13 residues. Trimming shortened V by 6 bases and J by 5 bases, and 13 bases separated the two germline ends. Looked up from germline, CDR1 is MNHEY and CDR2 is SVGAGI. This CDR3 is CASRETDGTEAFF. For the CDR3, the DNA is TGTGCCAGCAGAGAAACCGACGGGACTGAAGCTTTCTTT.

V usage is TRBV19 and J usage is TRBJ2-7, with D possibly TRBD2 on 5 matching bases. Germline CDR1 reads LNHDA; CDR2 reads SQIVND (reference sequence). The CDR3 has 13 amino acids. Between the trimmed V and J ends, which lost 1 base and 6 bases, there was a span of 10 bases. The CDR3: CASSIGGRTEQYF. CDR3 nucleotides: TGTGCCAGTAGTATAGGAGGGCGGACCGAGCAGTACTTC. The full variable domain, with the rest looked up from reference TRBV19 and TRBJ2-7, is DGGITQSPKYLFRKEGQNVTLSCEQNLNHDAMYWYRQDPGQGLRLIYYSQIVNDFQKGDIAEGYSVSREKKESFPLTVTSAQKNPTAFYLCASSIGGRTEQYFGPGTRLTVT.

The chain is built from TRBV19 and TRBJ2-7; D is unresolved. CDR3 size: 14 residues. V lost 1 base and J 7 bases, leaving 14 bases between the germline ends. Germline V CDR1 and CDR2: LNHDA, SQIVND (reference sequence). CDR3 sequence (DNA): TGTGCCAGTAGTATAGTCTCCAACAGTGAAGAGCAGTACTTC. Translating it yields CASSIVSNSEEQYF. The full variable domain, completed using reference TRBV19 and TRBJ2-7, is DGGITQSPKYLFRKEGQNVTLSCEQNLNHDAMYWYRQDPGQGLRLIYYSQIVNDFQKGDIAEGYSVSREKKESFPLTVTSAQKNPTAFYLCASSIVSNSEEQYFGPGTRLTVT.

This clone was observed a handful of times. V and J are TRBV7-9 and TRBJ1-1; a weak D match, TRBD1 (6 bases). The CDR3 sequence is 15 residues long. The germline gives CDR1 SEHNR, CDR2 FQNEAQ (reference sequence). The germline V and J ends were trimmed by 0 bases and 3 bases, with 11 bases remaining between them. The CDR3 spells CASSLAQTGYTEAFF. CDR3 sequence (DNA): TGTGCCAGCAGCTTAGCACAAACAGGGTACACTGAAGCTTTCTTT. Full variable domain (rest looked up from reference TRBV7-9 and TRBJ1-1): DTGVSQNPRHKITKRGQNVTFRCDPISEHNRLYWYRQTLGQGPEFLTYFQNEAQLEKSRLLSDRFSAERPKGSFSTLEIQRTEQGDSAMYLCASSLAQTGYTEAFFGQGTRLTVV.

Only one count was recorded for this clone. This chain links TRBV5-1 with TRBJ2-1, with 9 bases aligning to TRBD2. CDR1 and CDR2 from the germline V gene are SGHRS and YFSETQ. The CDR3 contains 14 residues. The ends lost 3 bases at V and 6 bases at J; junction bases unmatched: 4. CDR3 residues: CASSYRGRANEQFF. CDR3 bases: TGCGCCAGCAGCTATCGCGGGAGGGCCAATGAGCAGTTCTTC.

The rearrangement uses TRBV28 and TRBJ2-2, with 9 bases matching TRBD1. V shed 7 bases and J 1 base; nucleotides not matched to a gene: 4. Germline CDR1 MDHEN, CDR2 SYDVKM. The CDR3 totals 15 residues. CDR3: CASKTGGLNTGELFF. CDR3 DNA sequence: TGTGCCAGCAAGACAGGGGGGCTGAACACCGGGGAGCTGTTTTTT.

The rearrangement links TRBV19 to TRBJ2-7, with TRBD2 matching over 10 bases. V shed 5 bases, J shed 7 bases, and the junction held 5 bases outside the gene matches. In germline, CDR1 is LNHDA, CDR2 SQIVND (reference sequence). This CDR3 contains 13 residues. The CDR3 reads CASSGLAGAEQYF. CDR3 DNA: TGTGCCAGTAGTGGTCTAGCGGGAGCTGAGCAGTACTTC.

CDR3 region: CASSSRTSGSLEQYF. CDR3 coding DNA: TGTGCCAGTAGCTCAAGGACTAGCGGGAGTCTCGAGCAGTACTTC. The chain has TRBV19 and TRBJ2-7, with 13 nucleotides matching TRBD2. V lost 6 bases, J lost 6 bases, and 8 bases stayed unmatched. Germline CDR1 is LNHDA and CDR2 is SQIVND (reference sequence). The CDR3 consists of 15 residues. The full variable domain, in which reference TRBV19 and TRBJ2-7 provide the parts outside the CDR3, is DGGITQSPKYLFRKEGQNVTLSCEQNLNHDAMYWYRQDPGQGLRLIYYSQIVNDFQKGDIAEGYSVSREKKESFPLTVTSAQKNPTAFYLCASSSRTSGSLEQYFGPGTRLTVT.

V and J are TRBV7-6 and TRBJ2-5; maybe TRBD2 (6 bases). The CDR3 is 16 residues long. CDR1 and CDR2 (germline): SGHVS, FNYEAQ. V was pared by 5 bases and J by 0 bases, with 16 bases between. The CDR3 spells CASSPRPGLYQETQYF. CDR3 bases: TGTGCCAGCAGCCCTCGGCCGGGACTGTACCAAGAGACCCAGTACTTC.

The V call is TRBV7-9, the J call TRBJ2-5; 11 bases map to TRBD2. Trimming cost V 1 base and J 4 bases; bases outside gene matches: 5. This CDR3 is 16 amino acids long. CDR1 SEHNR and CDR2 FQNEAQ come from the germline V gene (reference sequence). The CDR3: CASSLVNGLAGETQYF. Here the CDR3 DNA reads TGTGCCAGCAGCTTAGTTAATGGACTAGCGGGAGAGACCCAGTACTTC.

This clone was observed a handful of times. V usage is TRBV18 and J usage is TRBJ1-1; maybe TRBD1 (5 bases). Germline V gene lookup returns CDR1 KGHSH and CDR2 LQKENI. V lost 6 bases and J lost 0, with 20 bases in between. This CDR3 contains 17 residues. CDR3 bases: TGTGCCAGCTCCACAACCCAGGGAGGGTCCTTGAACACTGAAGCTTTCTTT. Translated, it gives CASSTTQGGSLNTEAFF.

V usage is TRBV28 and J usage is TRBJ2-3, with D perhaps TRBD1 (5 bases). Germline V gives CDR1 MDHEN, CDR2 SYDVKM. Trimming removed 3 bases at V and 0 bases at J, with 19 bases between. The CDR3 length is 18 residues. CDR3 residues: CASSFPSQVPSSTDTQYF. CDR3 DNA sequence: TGTGCCAGCAGTTTCCCCTCACAGGTACCCTCTAGCACAGATACGCAGTATTTT.